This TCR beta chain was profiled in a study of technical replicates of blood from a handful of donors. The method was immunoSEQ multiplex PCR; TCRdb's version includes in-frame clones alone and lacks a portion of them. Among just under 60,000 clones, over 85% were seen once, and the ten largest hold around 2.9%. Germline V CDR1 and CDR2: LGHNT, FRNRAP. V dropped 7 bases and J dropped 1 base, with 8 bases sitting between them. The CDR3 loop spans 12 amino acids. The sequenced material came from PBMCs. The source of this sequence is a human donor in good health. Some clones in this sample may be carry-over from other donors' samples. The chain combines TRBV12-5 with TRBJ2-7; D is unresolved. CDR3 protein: CASAGISYEQYF. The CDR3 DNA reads TGTGCTAGTGCAGGTATTTCCTACGAGCAGTACTTC.